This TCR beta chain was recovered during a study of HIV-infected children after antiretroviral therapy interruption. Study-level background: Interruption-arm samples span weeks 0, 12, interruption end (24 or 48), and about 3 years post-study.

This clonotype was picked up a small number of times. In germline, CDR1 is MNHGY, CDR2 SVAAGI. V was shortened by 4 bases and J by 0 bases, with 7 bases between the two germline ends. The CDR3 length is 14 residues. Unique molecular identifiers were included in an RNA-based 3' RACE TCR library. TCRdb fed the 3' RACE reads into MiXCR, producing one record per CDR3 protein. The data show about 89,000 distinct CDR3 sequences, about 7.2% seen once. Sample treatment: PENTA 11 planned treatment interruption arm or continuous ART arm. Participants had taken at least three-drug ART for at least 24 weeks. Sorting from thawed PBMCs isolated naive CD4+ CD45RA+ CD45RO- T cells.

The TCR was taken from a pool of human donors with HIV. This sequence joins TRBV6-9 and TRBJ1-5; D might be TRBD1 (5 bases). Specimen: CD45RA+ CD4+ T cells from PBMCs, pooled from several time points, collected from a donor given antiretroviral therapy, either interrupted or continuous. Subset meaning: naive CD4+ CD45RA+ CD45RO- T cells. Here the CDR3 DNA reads TGTGCCAGCAGTTCCAGGGATAGCAATCAGCCCCAGCATTTT. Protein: CASSSRDSNQPQHF.